The clone carrying this TCR beta chain was counted ten times or more. The data were taken from a study of molecular identifiers for immune sequencing clone quantification. TCRdb processed the PCR reads anew with MiXCR; each CDR3 protein has one entry. The sample lists 9,700 or so distinct CDR3 sequences, just under 20% seen once, with 1.1% to 1.5% in the top ten. After removal of 6 bases from V and 1 base from J, the junction contained 17 bases not matched to a gene. Germline CDR1 DFQATT, CDR2 SNEGSKA (reference sequence). The CDR3 consists of 18 residues. This chain uses TRBV20-1 with TRBJ2-7; 11 nucleotides agree with TRBD2. The sequence was collected from a human donor in good health. Some libraries in this study had Jurkat cell RNA spiked in. Sequencing used naive CD8+ T cells from blood, with Jurkat cell RNA spiked in. Subset: FACS-sorted CD8+CD4-CCR7+CD45RA+ naive T cells. The CDR3 DNA follows: TGCAGTGCAGACCAGAGGGCTAGCGGGAGGAAACATTCCTACGAGCAGTACTTC. Residues: CSADQRASGRKHSYEQYF.